This note documents a single TCR beta chain sequence. Since a much larger clone is just one base distant, this may be a read error. This entry belongs to a study of cytomegalovirus exposure and HLA in healthy donors. The study ran its PCR with 60 Vbeta and 13 Jbeta primers. The protocol was immunoSEQ multiplex PCR, while the TCRdb copy is restricted to in-frame clones and leaves out a portion. The table has 120,000 or so clones, 74% seen once; the top ten hold more than 9%. The TCR was taken from a woman between 50 and 59 years old in good health and CMV-seropositive. Sequencing used PBMCs.

The CDR3 DNA reads as TGTGCCAGCAGTCCCGGGACAGGGGATCAGCCCCAGCATTTT. Its protein product is CASSPGTGDQPQHF. This sequence joins TRBV2 and TRBJ1-5; TRBD1 matches at 10 bases. Trimming cost V 5 bases and J 5 bases; bases outside gene matches: 3. CDR1 is SNHLY and CDR2 is FYNNEI in the germline V gene. This CDR3 is 14 amino acids long.